Reported below is one TCR beta chain. The antigen is undetermined. Expressed TCRB transcripts were sequenced after all isolated RNA was converted to cDNA. About 3.57 million reads per sample were averaged for naive, central memory and regulatory samples. Data came from immunoSEQ multiplex PCR; TCRdb stores just in-frame clones and leaves some out. The data contain roughly 140,000 clones, about 9.3% of them singletons. This record comes from a study of beta chain features in type 1 diabetes. Findings and caveats of the study: At VDJ recombination sites, type 1 diabetes patients had fewer insertions and more deleted nucleotides. Moderate yet significant TCRB CDR3 shortening was seen in Type 1 diabetes patients in all four CD4+ subsets.

The V gene end was trimmed by 1 base and the J gene end by 7 bases; junction bases not matched to a gene: 17. The CDR3 runs 18 residues. Germline V gives CDR1 SGHTA, CDR2 FQGNSA. The rearrangement joins TRBV7-2 to TRBJ2-3, with 7 bases lining up with TRBD1. The TCR sequence derives from a man aged 25 to 40 with type 1 diabetes. The sequenced sample was central memory CD4+ T cells from blood. CDR3 region: CASSLGPPGRGSGNTQYF. Written as DNA, the CDR3 is TGTGCCAGCAGCTTAGGGCCTCCGGGCAGGGGGAGCGGAAATACGCAGTATTTT.